This T cell receptor beta chain is drawn from a study of breast tumors, draining lymph nodes, adjacent tissues (dated by TCRdb to about 2016). At the level of the whole study: Breast cancer patients provided tumor, adjacent nontumor tissue and axillary lymph nodes, and the study compared the TCR beta repertoires across these three sources. In human breast cancer, the study set out to evaluate how tumor, surrounding tissue and draining lymph node repertoires relate to one another and whether T cells may move between these sites. The research as a whole found: The similarity between tumor and nontumor tissue repertoires was significantly greater in luminal-like breast cancer than in basal-like breast cancer. A scenario in which most tumor T cells derive from the lymph node and then expand within tumor tissue was judged to be consistent with the data. The study presented the conclusion that tumor T cells originate in lymph nodes as consistent with a hypothesis, not as something directly demonstrated. Tumors showed preferential V and J gene usage, and their T-cell repertoire diversity fell below that of lymph nodes yet above that of nontumor tissue.

These reads were obtained on an Illumina HiSeq 2000. Multiplex PCR amplification was used to generate the TCR beta chain libraries. The amplified TCR beta chain products were analyzed by high-throughput sequencing. TCRdb trimmed the raw reads at Q25, called clones with MiXCR and kept productive beta chains. Here each entry gathers all rows of one CDR3 protein and keeps the most common genes and DNA. Within this sample are fewer than 200,000 distinct CDR3 sequences, with approximately 30% of them counted one time only. The ten biggest clones cover about 4.5% of the sample. This clonotype was detected many times. Its antigen remains undetermined. Per-base quality was not reported, and no clone a single base away is much larger than it. The lymph node samples were taken from the axillary draining lymph nodes of breast cancer patients. The CDR3 starts with the cysteine, ends with the phenylalanine, and has 14 residues. Only the CDR3 region is kept as DNA, spanning 42 bases read in frame from base 1. V is shortened by 4 bases, J by 3 bases, and the region joining them spans 10 bases. As encoded in the germline V gene (reference sequence), CDR1 is SGHNT while CDR2 is YYREEE.

This TCR came from a female donor with breast cancer. Some clones in this sample may be carry-over from other donors' samples. Sequenced sample: axillary lymph node tissue. Recombination linked TRBV5-4 to TRBJ1-4, with the D gene uncertain. DNA sequence: TGTGCCAGCAGCACCCCGGGATCTAATGAAAAACTGTTTTTT. Its protein is CASSTPGSNEKLFF.